Sequencing of this T cell receptor beta chain was carried out in a study of T cells after yellow fever vaccination. Study information: Preparation of the low-cell-number fractions used SMART-Seq v4 Ultra Low Input.

This clonotype has more than one count but fewer than ten. What it binds is unknown. The CDR3 totals 14 residues. CDR1 MDHEN and CDR2 SYDVKM come from the germline V gene. The V segment lost 4 bases and the J segment 7 bases; nucleotides outside the gene matches: 9. Template switching with 5'RACE generated the TCR cDNA and added a universal primer site and UMIs. TCRdb passed the 5' RACE reads through MiXCR, listing each CDR3 protein once. The sample yields around 340,000 distinct CDR3 sequences, about 8.7% seen once. Notes on the study in general: Overall, a small share of clonotypes was seen in both CD4 and CD8 compartments. Abundant bulk-population clonotypes could contaminate the FACS-sorted repertoires.

The source of this sequence is a man younger than 30 who received the YFV17D yellow fever vaccine. The specimen was PBMCs, collected on the day of the first yellow fever vaccination. The chain employs TRBV28 and TRBJ1-1, with TRBD1 matching over 7 bases. The CDR3 DNA sequence: TGTGCCAGCAGTTCCTTGACAGGGAATATTGAAGCTTTCTTT. The encoded protein is CASSSLTGNIEAFF.